Below are 11 T cell receptor beta chains sequenced from a single sample in a study of T cell changes during pregnancy in multiple sclerosis. Sequencing used immunoSEQ multiplex PCR; TCRdb keeps in-frame clones, though not all of them. Here the sample spans approximately 38,000 clones, roughly 94% being singletons. The specimen comprised peripheral blood, sampled in the third trimester of pregnancy. All receptors derive from a female donor with multiple sclerosis, enrolled in a pregnancy study.

The genes are TRBV7-2 and TRBJ2-3, with D unresolved. CDR3 length equals 17 residues. Germline values: CDR1 SGHTA, CDR2 FQGNSA. The V and J ends lost 1 base and 0 bases respectively, with 14 bases between them. The CDR3: CASSLDNRVRSTDTQYF. The CDR3 nucleotides read TGTGCCAGCAGCTTAGATAACCGGGTACGAAGCACAGATACGCAGTATTTT.

The rearrangement uses TRBV27 and TRBJ2-5; TRBD2 matches 8 bases. This CDR3 has 14 residues. CDR1 and CDR2 from the germline V gene are MNHEY and SMNVEV (reference sequence). V trimming: 5 bases; J trimming: 5 bases; junction bases outside the gene matches: 7. CDR3 protein: CASSRAGEFETQYF. For the CDR3, the DNA is TGTGCCAGCAGTCGAGCGGGAGAATTTGAGACCCAGTACTTC.

This clone was seen only once. The rearrangement uses TRBV7-8 and TRBJ2-5; a weak D match, TRBD1 (7 bases). V lost 5 bases and J lost 11, with 24 bases in between. CDR3 length: 15 residues. Germline assignment: CDR1 SGHVS and CDR2 FQNEAQ. This chain's CDR3 is CASSISDRSYREQYF. For the CDR3, the DNA is TGTGCCAGCAGCATATCGGACAGGTCCTACCGGGAGCAGTACTTC.

V and J are TRBV6-6 and TRBJ1-4; no clear D. The CDR3 totals 14 residues. Trimming left V 2 bases short and J 1 base short, with 5 bases between. Per germline, CDR1 MNHNY and CDR2 SVGAGI (reference sequence). In DNA, the CDR3 is TGTGCCAGCAGTTACGGGAGAACTAATGAAAAACTGTTTTTT. Protein: CASSYGRTNEKLFF.

This chain uses TRBV7-9 with TRBJ2-2; TRBD2 aligns across 11 bases. The junction had 2 bases not matched to a gene; V was cut back by 2 bases and J by 0 bases. This CDR3 has 17 residues. Germline assignment: CDR1 SEHNR and CDR2 FQNEAQ (reference sequence). CDR3 protein: CASSLWTSGPNTGELFF. The CDR3 region has the DNA TGTGCCAGCAGCTTATGGACTAGCGGGCCGAACACCGGGGAGCTGTTTTTT.

The chain combines TRBV27 with TRBJ1-1; D is undetermined. The V and J ends lost 5 bases and 4 bases respectively, with 14 bases between them. The CDR3 consists of 14 residues. Germline CDR1 MNHEY, CDR2 SMNVEV (reference sequence). In DNA, the CDR3 is TGTGCCAGCAGTACCCTGGGAGGTCCCACTGAAGCTTTCTTT. As protein: CASSTLGGPTEAFF.

J is TRBJ1-5 and V is TRBV7-2; a weak D match, TRBD1 (6 bases). Germline loops: CDR1 SGHTA, CDR2 FQGNSA. The CDR3 has 16 residues. V lost 4 bases and J lost 0, with 13 bases in between. This CDR3 is CASSSEPGVSNQPQHF. CDR3 DNA sequence: TGTGCCAGCAGCTCAGAACCAGGGGTTAGCAATCAGCCCCAGCATTTT.

The chain joins TRBV2 to TRBJ2-7, with a weak D call TRBD1 (6 bases). The CDR3 is 14 residues long. The ends were cut back, 6 bases at V and 1 base at J, with 13 bases in the middle. The germline V gene encodes CDR1 SNHLY and CDR2 FYNNEI. In nucleotides, the CDR3 is TGTGCCAGCAGGCCAGGGACACCTTCCTACGAGCAGTACTTC. This codes for CASRPGTPSYEQYF.

V is TRBV28 and J is TRBJ1-6; D perhaps matches TRBD1 (5 bases). This CDR3 has 14 amino acids. The ends were cut back, 5 bases at V and 8 bases at J, with 13 bases in the middle. Germline CDR1 is MDHEN and CDR2 is SYDVKM. The CDR3, as DNA: TGTGCCAGCAGTGGAGGGGCAGCCTATTCACCCCTCCACTTT. It translates to CASSGGAAYSPLHF.

The chain links TRBV7-8 to TRBJ2-1; 10 bases line up with TRBD1. Germline V CDR1 and CDR2: SGHVS, FQNEAQ. Losses at the gene ends were 4 bases for V and 6 bases for J; bases not matched to a gene: 6. This CDR3 comprises 15 residues. The CDR3 nucleotides are TGTGCCAGCAGCTCCTATAGGACAGGGGGCAATGAGCAGTTCTTC. Translated, it gives CASSSYRTGGNEQFF. Using reference TRBV7-8 and TRBJ2-1 for the parts outside the CDR3, the full variable domain is GAGVSQSPRYKVAKRGQDVALRCDPISGHVSLFWYQQALGQGPEFLTYFQNEAQLDKSGLPSDRFFAERPEGSVSTLKIQRTQQEDSAVYLCASSSYRTGGNEQFFGPGTRLTVL.

The chain combines TRBV5-1 with TRBJ2-3, with 12 bases identical to TRBD2. The CDR3 totals 16 residues. Losses at the gene ends were 4 bases for V and 3 bases for J; bases not matched to a gene: 6. Germline V gene lookup returns CDR1 SGHRS and CDR2 YFSETQ. The CDR3 sequence is CASSETSGRSTDTQYF. Here the CDR3 DNA reads TGCGCCAGCAGCGAAACTAGCGGGAGGAGTACAGATACGCAGTATTTT.